This T cell receptor beta chain originates from a study of blood T cells in healthy people across ages. Findings and limits, study-wide: The long-lived group displayed more naive CD4+ cells, plus higher diversity, than the aged donors did. PBMCs left unsorted prevented a conclusive naive versus antigen-experienced comparison.

This clonotype has at least ten counts. No antigen is known for it. The V end was cut by 1 base, the J end by 7 bases, with 13 bases between. The CDR3 consists of 14 residues. Germline CDR1 reads SGHTA; CDR2 reads FQGNSA. All donors came from Russia, were Caucasian and healthy, and spanned ages roughly 6 to 100. Total RNA extracted from each sample amounted to at least 5 micrograms. Together with a sample-barcoded 5' primer, a J-beta primer mix was included in a second PCR lasting about 7 to 11 cycles. TCRdb re-analysed the 5' RACE reads in MiXCR, keeping a single row per CDR3 protein. The sample carries some 900,000 distinct CDR3 sequences, about 44% recorded once.

The clonotype comes from a man aged 25-40 years in good health. The sample taken for sequencing was blood. The chain employs TRBV7-2 and TRBJ1-2; D remains ambiguous. In nucleotides, the CDR3 is TGTGCCAGCAGCTTAGAAGTCCAAAGGAGTGGCTACACCTTC. Amino acid sequence: CASSLEVQRSGYTF.